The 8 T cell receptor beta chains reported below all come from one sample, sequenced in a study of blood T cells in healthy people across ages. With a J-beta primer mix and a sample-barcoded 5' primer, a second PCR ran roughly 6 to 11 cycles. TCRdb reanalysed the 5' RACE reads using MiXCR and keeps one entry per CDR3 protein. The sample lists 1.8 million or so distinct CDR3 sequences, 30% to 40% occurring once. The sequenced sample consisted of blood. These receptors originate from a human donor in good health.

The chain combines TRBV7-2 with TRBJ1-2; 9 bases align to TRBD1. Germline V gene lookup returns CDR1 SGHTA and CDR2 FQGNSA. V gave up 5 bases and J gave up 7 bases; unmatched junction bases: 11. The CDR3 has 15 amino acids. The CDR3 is CASSPTGGAPLGYTF. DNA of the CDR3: TGTGCCAGCAGCCCTACAGGGGGCGCCCCCCTTGGCTACACCTTC.

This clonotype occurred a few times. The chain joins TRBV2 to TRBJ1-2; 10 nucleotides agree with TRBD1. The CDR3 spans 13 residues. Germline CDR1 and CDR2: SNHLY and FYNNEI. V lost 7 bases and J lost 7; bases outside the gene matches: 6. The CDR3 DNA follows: TGTGCCAGCACTGCGGACAGGGGGGGTGGCTACACCTTC. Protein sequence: CASTADRGGGYTF.

CDR3 sequence: CASSLLRTGGEKLFF. The CDR3 region has the DNA TGTGCCAGCAGCCTCCTCCGAACAGGGGGGGAGAAACTGTTTTTT. The chain is built from TRBV7-2 and TRBJ1-4, with TRBD1 identical over 8 bases. Germline loops: CDR1 SGHTA, CDR2 FQGNSA. The ends lost 5 bases at V and 11 bases at J; junction bases unmatched: 13. The CDR3 runs 15 residues.

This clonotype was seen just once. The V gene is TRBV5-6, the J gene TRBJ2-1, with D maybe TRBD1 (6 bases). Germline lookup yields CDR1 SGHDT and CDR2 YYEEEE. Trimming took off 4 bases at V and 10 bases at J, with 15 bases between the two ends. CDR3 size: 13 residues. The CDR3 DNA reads TGTGCCAGCAGCGTAAACAGGGAAGGCGAGCAGTTCTTC. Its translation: CASSVNREGEQFF.

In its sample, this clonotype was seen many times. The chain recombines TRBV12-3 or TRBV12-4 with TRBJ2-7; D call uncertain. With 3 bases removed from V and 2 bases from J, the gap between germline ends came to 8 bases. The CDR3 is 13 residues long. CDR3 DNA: TGTGCCAGCAGTTTGTCCCTTCCCTACGAGCAGTACTTC. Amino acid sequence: CASSLSLPYEQYF.

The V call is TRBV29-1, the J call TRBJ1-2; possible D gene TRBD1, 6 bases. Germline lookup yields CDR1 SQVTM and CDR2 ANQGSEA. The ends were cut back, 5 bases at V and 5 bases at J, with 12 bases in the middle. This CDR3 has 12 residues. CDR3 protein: CSVSGGRYGYTF. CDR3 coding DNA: TGCAGCGTTAGTGGGGGCCGATATGGCTACACCTTC.

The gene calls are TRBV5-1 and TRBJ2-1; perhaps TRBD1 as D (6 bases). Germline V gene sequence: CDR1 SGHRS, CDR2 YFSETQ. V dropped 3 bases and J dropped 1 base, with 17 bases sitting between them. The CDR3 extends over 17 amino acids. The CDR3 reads CASSSASTGSSYNEQFF. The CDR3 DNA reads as TGCGCCAGCAGCTCCGCTTCTACAGGGTCATCCTACAATGAGCAGTTCTTC.

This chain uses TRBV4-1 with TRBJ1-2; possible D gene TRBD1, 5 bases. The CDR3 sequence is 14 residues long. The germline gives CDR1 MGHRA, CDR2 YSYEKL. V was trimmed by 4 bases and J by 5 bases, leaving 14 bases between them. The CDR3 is CASSRAMGEYGYTF. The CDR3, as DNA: TGCGCCAGCAGCCGGGCGATGGGGGAGTATGGCTACACCTTC.